These 27 T cell receptor beta chains share one sample of origin, sequenced in a study of blood T cell repertoires in COVID-19. Using immunoSEQ multiplex PCR, the repertoire was profiled, and TCRdb retains in-frame clones only, with some absent. Among about 180,000 clones listed, 65% to 90% were seen once. The specimen sequenced was peripheral blood. The receptors stem from a man aged 50-59 years with active or convalescent COVID-19.

J is TRBJ2-6 and V is TRBV4-2; D remains ambiguous. In germline, CDR1 is LGHNA, CDR2 YNFKEQ. V was clipped by 4 bases and J by 0 bases, with 13 bases between them. The CDR3 is 17 residues long. CDR3 loop: CASSPRLASSGANVLTF. The CDR3 bases are TGTGCCAGCAGCCCCCGACTTGCTAGCTCTGGGGCCAACGTCCTGACTTTC.

The V and J genes are TRBV12-5 and TRBJ2-5; TRBD2 matches 10 bases. Trimming cost V 2 bases and J 5 bases; bases outside gene matches: 2. The CDR3 extends over 14 amino acids. Germline V CDR1 and CDR2: LGHNT, FRNRAP. The CDR3 DNA is TGTGCTAGTGGTTTGAGCGGGAGGGTGGAGACCCAGTACTTC. Encoded protein: CASGLSGRVETQYF.

This sequence joins TRBV4-3 and TRBJ2-7; 10 nucleotides align to TRBD2. Germline lookup yields CDR1 LGHNA and CDR2 YSLEER. The CDR3 has 16 amino acids. With V trimmed by 1 base and J by 2 bases, 5 bases remained unmatched. As DNA, the CDR3 is TGCGCCAGCAGCCAAGTAAGCGGGGGGGATCCCTACGAGCAGTACTTC. Protein product: CASSQVSGGDPYEQYF.

The rearrangement uses TRBV5-6 and TRBJ2-5; 8 nucleotides agree with TRBD2. The V gene's germline CDR1 is SGHDT and CDR2 YYEEEE. Trimming removed 4 bases from V and 4 bases from J; junction bases left unmatched: 12. This CDR3 is built from 16 residues. The CDR3 spells CASSLPAGVVGETQYF. The CDR3 DNA follows: TGTGCCAGCAGCCTTCCAGCGGGAGTGGTGGGAGAGACCCAGTACTTC.

The chain recombines TRBV5-1 with TRBJ2-2; D perhaps matches TRBD2 (5 bases). Trimming pared 1 base from V and 4 bases from J, leaving 14 bases between. This CDR3 spans 16 amino acids. In germline, CDR1 is SGHRS, CDR2 YFSETQ. This chain's CDR3 is CASSLRVATTTGELFF. The CDR3 coding sequence is TGCGCCAGCAGCTTGCGTGTAGCGACCACCACCGGGGAGCTGTTTTTT.

This clone was observed a few times. This rearrangement joins TRBV7-9 to TRBJ2-7; D gene unclear. CDR1 is SEHNR, CDR2 FQNEAQ, per germline (reference sequence). V lost 5 bases to trimming and J lost 1 base, with 12 bases between them. CDR3 size: 14 residues. CDR3 amino acids: CASSLYQASYEQYF. The CDR3 DNA is TGTGCCAGCAGCCTATACCAGGCGTCCTACGAGCAGTACTTC.

This clone has only one observation. This chain joins TRBV2 and TRBJ2-3; a possible D gene is TRBD2 (5 bases). Germline CDR1 and CDR2: SNHLY and FYNNEI. V was trimmed by 2 bases and J by 5 bases, leaving 11 bases between them. This CDR3 has 14 amino acids. CDR3 nucleotides: TGTGCCAGCAGTGAAAAGCGGCCTTTAGATACGCAGTATTTT. Translated: CASSEKRPLDTQYF.

CDR3 residues: CASSYSEDTDTQYF. Written as DNA, the CDR3 is TGTGCCAGCAGTTACTCGGAGGACACAGATACGCAGTATTTT. V usage is TRBV6-5 and J usage is TRBJ2-3; tentatively, D is TRBD2 (5 bases). The V gene lost 0 bases and the J gene lost 2 bases, with 6 bases spanning the gap. Germline loops: CDR1 MNHEY, CDR2 SVGAGI. The CDR3 runs 14 residues.

The chain combines TRBV15 with TRBJ2-2, with D maybe TRBD2 (6 bases). Trimming stripped 3 bases from V and 4 bases from J, with 9 bases between. The CDR3 is made up of 14 amino acids. Germline CDR1 is LNHNV and CDR2 is YYDKDF (reference sequence). The CDR3 region is CATSRAAGTGELFF. CDR3 DNA sequence: TGTGCCACCAGCAGGGCAGCGGGCACCGGGGAGCTGTTTTTT.

The chain links TRBV5-1 to TRBJ2-1; tentatively, D is TRBD2 (6 bases). The germline V gene has CDR1 SGHRS and CDR2 YFSETQ. This CDR3 is 17 amino acids long. V gave up 5 bases and J gave up 3 bases, with 21 bases separating them. CDR3 nucleotide sequence: TGCGCCAGCAGAGGCGGGGTAGCGGTTTCCCTCTACAATGAGCAGTTCTTC. It translates to CASRGGVAVSLYNEQFF.

The chain combines TRBV6-1 with TRBJ1-2; TRBD1 matches 8 bases. Looked up from germline, CDR1 is MNHNS and CDR2 is SASEGT. Losses at the gene ends were 3 bases for V and 5 bases for J; bases not matched to a gene: 5. The CDR3 has 14 amino acids. The CDR3 region has the DNA TGTGCCAGCAGTGACCGGACAGGGAGGTATGGCTACACCTTC. Its translation is CASSDRTGRYGYTF.

The rearrangement uses TRBV3-1 (or the pseudogene TRBV3-2) and TRBJ2-5; 9 bases line up with TRBD1. This CDR3 region has 15 residues. V lost 0 bases to trimming and J lost 5 bases; unmatched junction nucleotides: 4. In germline, CDR1 is LGHDT, CDR2 YNNKEL (reference sequence). The CDR3 nucleotides read TGTGCCAGCAGCCAAGATGGGACAGGGCGGGAGACCCAGTACTTC. It is translated as CASSQDGTGRETQYF.

This chain uses TRBV6-5 with TRBJ1-6; a weak D match, TRBD1 (6 bases). Looked up from germline, CDR1 is MNHEY and CDR2 is SVGAGI. Trimming took 0 bases from V and 10 from J, leaving 13 bases between them. The CDR3 totals 15 residues. The CDR3, as DNA: TGTGCCAGCAGTTACTCTCCAGGGGATCGCTCACCCCTCCACTTT. Protein sequence: CASSYSPGDRSPLHF.

This clone was seen a single time. This chain links TRBV6-5 with TRBJ1-2; tentative D call: TRBD1 (6 bases). Per germline, CDR1 MNHEY and CDR2 SVGAGI. Trimming removed 6 bases from V and 1 base from J, with 12 bases in between. CDR3 length: 14 residues. CDR3 nucleotides: TGTGCCAGCAGAACCGGACAGATTAACTATGGCTACACCTTC. Its protein is CASRTGQINYGYTF.

The V gene is TRBV29-1, the J gene TRBJ2-2; D uncertain. Deletions cut 4 bases from V and 5 bases from J, with 14 bases between. CDR3 length: 14 residues. Germline V lookup: CDR1 SQVTM, CDR2 ANQGSEA. CDR3 loop: CSVGSRAGTGELFF. CDR3 nucleotide sequence: TGCAGCGTTGGGTCGAGAGCAGGAACCGGGGAGCTGTTTTTT.

V and J are TRBV20-1 and TRBJ1-1; D uncertain. The V gene lost 7 bases and the J gene lost 1 base, with 4 bases spanning the gap. Germline V CDR1 and CDR2: DFQATT, SNEGSKA (reference sequence). The CDR3 runs 10 residues. CDR3: CSVGNTEAFF. The CDR3 nucleotides read TGCAGTGTCGGGAACACTGAAGCTTTCTTT.

The chain has TRBV3-1 (or the pseudogene TRBV3-2) and TRBJ2-1; no definite D call. The V and J ends lost 5 bases and 0 bases respectively, with 8 bases between them. The CDR3 is 14 amino acids. Germline CDR1 and CDR2: LGHDT and YNNKEL (reference sequence). CDR3 DNA sequence: TGTGCCAGCAGCACCAGGAACTCCTACAATGAGCAGTTCTTC. Amino acid sequence: CASSTRNSYNEQFF.

The chain uses TRBV30 and TRBJ1-5, with D unresolved. The CDR3 is 14 residues long. Trimming stripped 7 bases from V and 1 base from J, with 14 bases between. Germline CDR1 and CDR2: GTSNPN and SVGIG (reference sequence). For the CDR3, the DNA is TGTGCCTACAACGAGGGCTTGAGCAATCAGCCCCAGCATTTT. It translates to CAYNEGLSNQPQHF.

This clone came up a few times. The V gene is TRBV6-1, the J gene TRBJ1-4; D call uncertain. With 1 base removed from V and 8 bases from J, the gap between germline ends came to 11 bases. CDR3 size: 14 residues. Germline V gene lookup returns CDR1 MNHNS and CDR2 SASEGT. The CDR3 DNA reads TGTGCCAGCAGTGAAGAATGGGCGCGAGAAAAACTGTTTTTT. It yields the protein CASSEEWAREKLFF.

Concerning this clone itself: Mismatch with germline at one junction end may stem from a read error. This same CDR3 is encoded by further DNA sequences in the sample. The CDR3 is CASSLGQGLSTEAFF. For the CDR3, the DNA is TGTGCCAGTAGCTTAGGACAGGGATTATCTACTGAAGCTTTCTTT. The rearrangement links TRBV11-2 to TRBJ1-1, with 8 positions matching TRBD1. CDR1 is SGHAT and CDR2 is FQNNGV in the germline V gene. The CDR3 is made up of 15 amino acids.

J is TRBJ1-2 and V is TRBV5-4, with D possibly TRBD1 on 6 matching bases. In germline, CDR1 is SGHNT, CDR2 YYREEE (reference sequence). The CDR3 is 14 amino acids. The germline V and J ends were trimmed by 0 bases and 5 bases, with 11 bases remaining between them. The CDR3 loop reads CASSLAGTPYGYTF. CDR3 DNA sequence: TGTGCCAGCAGCTTGGCCGGGACACCTTATGGCTACACCTTC. The whole variable domain, filled in from reference TRBV5-4 and TRBJ1-2, reads ETGVTQSPTHLIKTRGQQVTLRCSSQSGHNTVSWYQQALGQGPQFIFQYYREEENGRGNFPPRFSGLQFPNYSSELNVNALELDDSALYLCASSLAGTPYGYTFGSGTRLTVV.

V gene TRBV4-1 combines with J gene TRBJ2-5; no clear D. There are 13 residues in the CDR3. Trimming removed 4 bases from V and 3 bases from J, with 9 bases in between. Germline V lookup: CDR1 MGHRA, CDR2 YSYEKL. In nucleotides, the CDR3 is TGCGCCAGCAGCCCCCGAGAAAAAGAGACCCAGTACTTC. This encodes CASSPREKETQYF.

This clone was observed many times. V gene TRBV6-5 combines with J gene TRBJ2-7; tentatively, D is TRBD2 (5 bases). Trimming left V 7 bases short and J 6 bases short, with 16 bases between. The CDR3 totals 13 residues. Germline lookup yields CDR1 MNHEY and CDR2 SVGAGI. DNA for the CDR3: TGTGCCAGCATTAAGGAGGCTTCGGGCGAGCAGTACTTC. Translating gives CASIKEASGEQYF.

The chain employs TRBV12-3 or TRBV12-4 and TRBJ1-3; a weak D match, TRBD1 (6 bases). With 5 bases removed from V and 7 bases from J, the gap between germline ends came to 9 bases. CDR3 length equals 12 residues. Here the CDR3 DNA reads TGTGCCAGCAGTGCACAGGGTAACACCATATATTTT. It specifies CASSAQGNTIYF.

V and J are TRBV20-1 and TRBJ1-5; the D is unclear. The germline gives CDR1 DFQATT, CDR2 SNEGSKA (reference sequence). The CDR3 is made up of 14 amino acids. Trimming took off 3 bases at V and 0 bases at J, with 9 bases between the two ends. The CDR3, as DNA: TGCAGTGCTAGTCCCAAACATAGCAATCAGCCCCAGCATTTT. Protein product: CSASPKHSNQPQHF.

This chain links TRBV7-9 with TRBJ2-7; D is possibly TRBD1 (6 bases). CDR1 SEHNR and CDR2 FQNEAQ come from the germline V gene (reference sequence). This CDR3 contains 14 residues. Trimming removed 5 bases from V and 4 bases from J, with 15 bases in between. The CDR3 loop is CASSASGTSYEQYF. The CDR3 DNA reads TGTGCCAGCAGCGCGTCCGGGACATCATACGAGCAGTACTTC.

The chain combines TRBV19 with TRBJ2-2; D is perhaps TRBD1 (5 bases). V was trimmed by 6 bases and J by 2 bases, leaving 13 bases between them. The CDR3 is 15 amino acids. Germline V gives CDR1 LNHDA, CDR2 SQIVND (reference sequence). The CDR3 protein is CASRSRTPNTGELFF. The CDR3 nucleotides read TGTGCCAGTAGATCCCGGACACCTAACACCGGGGAGCTGTTTTTT.